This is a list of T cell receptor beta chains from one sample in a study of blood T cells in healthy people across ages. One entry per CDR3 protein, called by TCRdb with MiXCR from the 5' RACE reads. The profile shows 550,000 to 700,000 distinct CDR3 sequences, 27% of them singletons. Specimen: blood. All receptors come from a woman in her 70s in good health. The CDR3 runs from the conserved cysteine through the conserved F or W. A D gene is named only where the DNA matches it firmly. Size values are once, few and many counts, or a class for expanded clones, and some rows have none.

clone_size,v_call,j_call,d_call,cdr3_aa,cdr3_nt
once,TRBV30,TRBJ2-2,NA,CAWSQGRAGELFF,TGTGCCTGGAGCCAGGGTAGGGCCGGGGAGCTGTTTTTT
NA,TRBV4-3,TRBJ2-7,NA,CASSLNNGPGYEQYF,TGCGCCAGCAGCTTAAATAACGGCCCCGGCTACGAGCAGTACTTC
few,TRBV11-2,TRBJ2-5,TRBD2,CASSPLLAGPQQETQYF,TGTGCCAGCAGCCCGCTACTAGCGGGGCCACAGCAAGAGACCCAGTACTTC
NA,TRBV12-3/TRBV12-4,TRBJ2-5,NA,CASSFRPGRPGQTQYF,TGTGCCAGCAGTTTTCGGCCGGGGCGCCCCGGCCAGACCCAGTACTTC
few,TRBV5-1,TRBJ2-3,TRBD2,CASSLYGGITDTQYF,TGCGCCAGCAGCTTATACGGGGGGATCACAGATACGCAGTATTTT
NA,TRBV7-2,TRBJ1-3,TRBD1,CASNPDRGGDTIYF,TGTGCCAGCAATCCGGACAGGGGAGGGGACACCATATATTTT
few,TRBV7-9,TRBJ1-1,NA,CASSPGGRRNTEAFF,TGTGCCAGCAGCCCAGGCGGACGGAGGAACACTGAAGCTTTCTTT
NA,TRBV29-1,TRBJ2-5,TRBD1,CSVEGTGVEETQYF,TGCAGCGTTGAAGGGACAGGGGTAGAAGAGACCCAGTACTTC
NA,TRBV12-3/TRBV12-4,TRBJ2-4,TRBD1,CASSPLGWGQVAKNIQYF,TGTGCCAGCAGCCCCCTTGGATGGGGACAGGTAGCCAAAAACATTCAGTACTTC
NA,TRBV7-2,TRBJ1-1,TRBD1,CASSQQTGLNTEAFF,TGTGCCAGCAGCCAACAGACAGGGCTGAACACTGAAGCTTTCTTT
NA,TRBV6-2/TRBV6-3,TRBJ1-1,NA,CASSYSTMNTEAFF,TGTGCCAGCAGTTACTCGACAATGAACACTGAAGCTTTCTTT
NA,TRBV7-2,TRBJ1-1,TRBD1,CASSDPGGWSEAFF,TGTGCCAGCAGTGATCCAGGGGGCTGGTCTGAAGCTTTCTTT
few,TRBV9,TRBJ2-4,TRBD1,CASSARTGSANIQYF,TGTGCCAGCAGCGCTCGGACAGGGTCGGCGAACATTCAGTACTTC
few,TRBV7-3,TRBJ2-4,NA,CASSLNVEGIQYF,TGTGCCAGCAGCTTAAACGTGGAGGGCATTCAGTACTTC
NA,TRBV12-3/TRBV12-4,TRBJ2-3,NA,CASSFGGGTQYF,TGTGCCAGCAGTTTCGGCGGCGGGACGCAGTATTTT
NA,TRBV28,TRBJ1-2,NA,CASSPRKYGYTF,TGTGCCAGCAGTCCCCGCAAATATGGCTACACCTTC
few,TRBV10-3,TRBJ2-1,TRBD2,CAISVLLAGGEQFF,TGTGCCATCAGTGTACTTCTAGCGGGGGGTGAGCAGTTCTTC
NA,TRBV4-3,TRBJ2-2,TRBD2,CASSQGTSGYTGELFF,TGCGCCAGCAGCCAAGGGACTAGCGGATACACCGGGGAGCTGTTTTTT
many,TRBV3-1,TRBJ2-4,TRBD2,CASSQDLAGVQYF,TGTGCCAGCAGCCAAGATTTGGCGGGGGTTCAGTACTTC
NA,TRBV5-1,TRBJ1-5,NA,CASSLVAGQPQHF,TGCGCCAGCAGCTTGGTCGCAGGACAGCCCCAGCATTTT
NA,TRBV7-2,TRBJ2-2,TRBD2,CASSLRRGGSTGELFF,TGTGCCAGCAGCTTAAGGCGGGGGGGGAGCACCGGGGAGCTGTTTTTT
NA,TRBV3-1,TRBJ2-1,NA,CASSQGGGGPRYLEQFF,TGTGCCAGCAGCCAAGGGGGAGGGGGACCCAGATACCTCGAGCAGTTCTTC
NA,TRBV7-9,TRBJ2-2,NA,CASSFNRDGTGELFF,TGTGCCAGCAGCTTTAACAGGGATGGCACCGGGGAGCTGTTTTTT
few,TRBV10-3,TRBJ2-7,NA,CAISESRYEQYF,TGTGCCATCAGTGAGTCACGGTACGAGCAGTACTTC
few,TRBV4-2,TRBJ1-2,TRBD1,CASSQDPRTGSNYGYTF,TGTGCCAGCAGCCAAGATCCGAGGACAGGGTCTAACTATGGCTACACCTTC
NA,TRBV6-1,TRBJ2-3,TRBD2,CASSEWEGQTDTQYF,TGTGCCAGCAGTGAATGGGAGGGCCAGACAGATACGCAGTATTTT
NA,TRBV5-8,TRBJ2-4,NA,CASTFSGLNIQYF,TGTGCCAGCACCTTCTCGGGTTTAAACATTCAGTACTTC
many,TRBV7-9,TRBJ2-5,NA,CASSLVDGLYWTQYF,TGTGCCAGCAGCTTAGTAGATGGCCTGTATTGGACCCAGTACTTC
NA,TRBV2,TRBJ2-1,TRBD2,CAKGLAGGNEQFF,TGTGCCAAAGGACTAGCGGGGGGCAATGAGCAGTTCTTC
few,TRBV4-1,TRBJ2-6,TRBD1,CASNQEDRAGANVLTF,TGCGCCAGCAACCAAGAGGACAGGGCTGGGGCCAACGTCCTGACTTTC
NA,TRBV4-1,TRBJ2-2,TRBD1,CASSQSTGAGELFF,TGCGCCAGCAGCCAATCAACAGGGGCCGGGGAGCTGTTTTTT
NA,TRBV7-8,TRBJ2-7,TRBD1,CASTQGVNSYEQYF,TGTGCCAGCACCCAGGGGGTTAACTCCTACGAGCAGTACTTC
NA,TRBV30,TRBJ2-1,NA,CAWSRLAGTNEQFF,TGTGCCTGGAGTAGGCTGGCGGGGACCAATGAGCAGTTCTTC
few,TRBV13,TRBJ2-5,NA,CVSSPGVFPHLEETQYF,TGTGTCAGCAGCCCGGGGGTTTTCCCTCATCTCGAAGAGACCCAGTACTTC
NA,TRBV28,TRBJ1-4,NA,CASTNLVGIEGEKLFF,TGTGCCAGCACCAACCTGGTGGGGATCGAAGGTGAAAAACTGTTTTTT
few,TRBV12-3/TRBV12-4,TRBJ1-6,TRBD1,CASRYRGSNSPLHF,TGTGCCAGCAGGTACAGGGGGAGTAATTCACCCCTCCACTTT
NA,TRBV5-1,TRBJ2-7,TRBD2,CASSLNAGGSSYEQYF,TGCGCCAGCAGCTTGAATGCGGGGGGGAGCTCCTACGAGCAGTACTTC
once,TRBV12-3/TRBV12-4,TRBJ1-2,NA,CASSLADSPNYGYTF,TGTGCCAGCAGTTTAGCGGACAGTCCCAACTATGGCTACACCTTC
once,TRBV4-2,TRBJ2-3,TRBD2,CASSQGTSGGAWDTQYF,TGTGCCAGCAGCCAAGGGACTAGCGGGGGGGCCTGGGATACGCAGTATTTT
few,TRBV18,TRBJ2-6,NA,CASSPDAGRFSGANVLTF,TGTGCCAGCTCACCAGATGCAGGGAGGTTTTCTGGGGCCAACGTCCTGACTTTC
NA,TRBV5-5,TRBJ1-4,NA,CASSFGRNEKLFF,TGTGCCAGCAGCTTCGGGAGGAATGAAAAACTGTTTTTT
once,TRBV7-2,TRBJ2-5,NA,CASSLVGGPFPRETQYF,TGTGCCAGCAGCTTAGTTGGGGGGCCTTTTCCGCGAGAGACCCAGTACTTC
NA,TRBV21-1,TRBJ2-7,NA,CASSKVERDSRYEQYF,TGTGCCAGCAGCAAAGTTGAACGAGACAGTCGCTACGAGCAGTACTTC
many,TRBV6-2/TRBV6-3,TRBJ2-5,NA,CASSKGFTGPYQETQYF,TGTGCCAGCAGCAAAGGGTTTACCGGGCCGTACCAAGAGACCCAGTACTTC
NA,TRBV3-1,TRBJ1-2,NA,CASSQQGVSHGGTF,TGTGCCAGCAGCCAACAAGGAGTCTCTCACGGCGGGACCTTC
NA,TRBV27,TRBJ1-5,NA,CASSFWGQPQHF,TGTGCCAGCAGTTTTTGGGGTCAGCCCCAGCATTTT